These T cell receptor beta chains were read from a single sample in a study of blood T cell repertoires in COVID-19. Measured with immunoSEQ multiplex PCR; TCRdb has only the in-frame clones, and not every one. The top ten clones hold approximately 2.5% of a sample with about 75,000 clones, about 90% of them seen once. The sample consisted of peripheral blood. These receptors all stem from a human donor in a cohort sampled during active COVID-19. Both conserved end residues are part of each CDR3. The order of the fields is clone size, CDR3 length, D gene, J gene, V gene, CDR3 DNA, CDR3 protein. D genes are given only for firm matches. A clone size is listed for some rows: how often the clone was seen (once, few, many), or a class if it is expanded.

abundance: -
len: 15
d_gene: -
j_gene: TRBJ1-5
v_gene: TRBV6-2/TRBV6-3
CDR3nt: TGTGCCAGCAGTCCAGGTTTATATAGCAATCAGCCCCAGCATTTT
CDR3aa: CASSPGLYSNQPQHF

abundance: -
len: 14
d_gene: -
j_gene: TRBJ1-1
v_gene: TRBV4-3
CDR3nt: TGCGCCAGCAGCCAAGGCCGGGTAGGTACTGAAGCTTTCTTT
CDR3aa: CASSQGRVGTEAFF

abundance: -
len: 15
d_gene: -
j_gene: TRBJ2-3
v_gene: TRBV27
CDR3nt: TGTGCCAGCAGTCCCCGGGCGGGACAGACAGATACGCAGTATTTT
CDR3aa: CASSPRAGQTDTQYF

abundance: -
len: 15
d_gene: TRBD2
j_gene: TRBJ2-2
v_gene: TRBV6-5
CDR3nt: TGTGCCAGCAGTCTAGCGGGAGGAGACACCGGGGAGCTGTTTTTT
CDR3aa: CASSLAGGDTGELFF

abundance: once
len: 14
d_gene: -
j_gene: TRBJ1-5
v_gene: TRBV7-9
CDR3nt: TGTGCCAGCAGCCCGGTTGCTAGCAATCAGCCCCAGCATTTT
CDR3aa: CASSPVASNQPQHF

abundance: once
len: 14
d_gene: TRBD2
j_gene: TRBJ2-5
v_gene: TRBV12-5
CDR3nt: TGTGCTAGTGGTGGCGGGAGGCCGGGGGAGACCCAGTACTTC
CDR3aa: CASGGGRPGETQYF

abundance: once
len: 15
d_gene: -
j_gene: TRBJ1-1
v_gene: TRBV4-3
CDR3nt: TGCGCCAGCAGCCCATCAGGGGCGATGAACACTGAAGCTTTCTTT
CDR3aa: CASSPSGAMNTEAFF

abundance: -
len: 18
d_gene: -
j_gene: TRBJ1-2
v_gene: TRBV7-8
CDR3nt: TGTGCCAGCACCCTCGAGGACAGCAAGATCCAGGCTCACTATGGCTACACCTTC
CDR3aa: CASTLEDSKIQAHYGYTF

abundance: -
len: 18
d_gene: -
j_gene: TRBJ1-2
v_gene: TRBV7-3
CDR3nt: TGTGCCAGCAGCTTAAAAGTCCCCCGGGAGGGAGAGGACTATGGCTACACCTTC
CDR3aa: CASSLKVPREGEDYGYTF

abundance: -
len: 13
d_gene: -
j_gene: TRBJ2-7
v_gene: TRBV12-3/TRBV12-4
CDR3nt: TGTGCCAGCAAAGTGGACGGGACCTACGAGCAGTACTTC
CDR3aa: CASKVDGTYEQYF

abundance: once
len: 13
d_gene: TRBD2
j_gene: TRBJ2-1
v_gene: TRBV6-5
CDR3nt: TGTGCCAGCCTTGGACTAGCGCGGAATGAGCAGTTCTTC
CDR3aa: CASLGLARNEQFF

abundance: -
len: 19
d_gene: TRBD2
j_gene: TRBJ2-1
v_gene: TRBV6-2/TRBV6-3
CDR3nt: TGTGCCAGCAGTTACGCGACGGACTATAGCGGGAGGACTGGGAATGAGCAGTTCTTC
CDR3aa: CASSYATDYSGRTGNEQFF

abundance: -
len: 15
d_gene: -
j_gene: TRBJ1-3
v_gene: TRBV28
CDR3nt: TGTGCCAGCAGTTCTATGACAGGCTCTGGAAACACCATATATTTT
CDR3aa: CASSSMTGSGNTIYF

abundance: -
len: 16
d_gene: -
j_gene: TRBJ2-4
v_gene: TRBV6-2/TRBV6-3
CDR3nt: TGTGCCAGCAGTTACTCGTACGACACGGCCAAAAACATTCAGTACTTC
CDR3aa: CASSYSYDTAKNIQYF

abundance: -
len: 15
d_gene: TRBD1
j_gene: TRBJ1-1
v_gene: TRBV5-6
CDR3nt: TGTGCCAGCAGCCCGACCCGACAGGGTTTCACTGAAGCTTTCTTT
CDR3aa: CASSPTRQGFTEAFF

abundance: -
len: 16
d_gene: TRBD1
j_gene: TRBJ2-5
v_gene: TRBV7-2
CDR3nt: TGTGCCAGCAGCCCCCCCGGGACAGGGGGACGAGAGACCCAGTACTTC
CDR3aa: CASSPPGTGGRETQYF

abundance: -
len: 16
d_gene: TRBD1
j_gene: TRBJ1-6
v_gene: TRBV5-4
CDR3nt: TGTGCCAGCAGGATTTTCCAAGGGGGCGGAAATTCACCCCTCCACTTT
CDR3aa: CASRIFQGGGNSPLHF

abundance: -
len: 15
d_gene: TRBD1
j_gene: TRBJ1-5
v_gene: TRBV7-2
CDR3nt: TGTGCCAGCAGCCTAATAACAGGGGGCTGGCAGCCCCAGCATTTT
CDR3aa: CASSLITGGWQPQHF

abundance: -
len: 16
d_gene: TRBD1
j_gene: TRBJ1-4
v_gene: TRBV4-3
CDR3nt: TGCGCCAGCAGCCAAGAGGGGACAGTTCTACTTGAAAAACTGTTTTTT
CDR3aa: CASSQEGTVLLEKLFF

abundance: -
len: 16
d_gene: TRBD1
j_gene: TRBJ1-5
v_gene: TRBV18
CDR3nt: TGTGCCAGCTCACAACGAGGACAGGGTAGGGATCAGCCCCAGCATTTT
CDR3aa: CASSQRGQGRDQPQHF

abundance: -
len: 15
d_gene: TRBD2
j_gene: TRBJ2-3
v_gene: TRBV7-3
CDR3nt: TGTGCCAGCAGCAGGACTAGCGGGAGCGCAGATACGCAGTATTTT
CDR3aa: CASSRTSGSADTQYF

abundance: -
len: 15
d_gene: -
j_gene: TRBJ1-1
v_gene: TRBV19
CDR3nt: TGTGCCAGTAGTATAGGGTTCCTTCGGGGGAATGAAGCTTTCTTT
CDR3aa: CASSIGFLRGNEAFF

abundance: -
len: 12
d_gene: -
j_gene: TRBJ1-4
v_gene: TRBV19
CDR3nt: TGTGCCAGCCAACTTACTAATGAAAAACTGTTTTTT
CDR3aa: CASQLTNEKLFF

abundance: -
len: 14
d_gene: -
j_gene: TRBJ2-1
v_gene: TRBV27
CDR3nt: TGTGCCAGCAGTTATCAGAATGCCTACAATGAGCAGTTCTTC
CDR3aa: CASSYQNAYNEQFF

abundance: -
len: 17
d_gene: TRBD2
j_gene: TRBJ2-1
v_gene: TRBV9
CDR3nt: TGTGCCAGCAGCGATGGGACTAGCGGGGGCTCCTACAATGAGCAGTTCTTC
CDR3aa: CASSDGTSGGSYNEQFF

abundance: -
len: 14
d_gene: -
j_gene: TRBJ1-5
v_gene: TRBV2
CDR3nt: TGTGCCAGCACTTTTGGCAGGGGCAACCAGCCCCAGCATTTT
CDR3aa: CASTFGRGNQPQHF

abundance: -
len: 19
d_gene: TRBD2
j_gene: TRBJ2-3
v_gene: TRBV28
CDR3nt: TGTGCCAGCAGTCAAAACCCGGGACTAGCGGGAAACTACACAGATACGCAGTATTTT
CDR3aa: CASSQNPGLAGNYTDTQYF

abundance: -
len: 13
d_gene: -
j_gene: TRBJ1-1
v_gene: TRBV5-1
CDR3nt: TGCGCCAGCAGCCCGACCGAAGGGAGTGAAGCTTTCTTT
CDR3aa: CASSPTEGSEAFF

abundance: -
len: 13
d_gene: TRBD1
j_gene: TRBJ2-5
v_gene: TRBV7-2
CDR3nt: TGTGCTACCCGACAGGGTGGGTTCGAGACCCAGTACTTC
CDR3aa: CATRQGGFETQYF

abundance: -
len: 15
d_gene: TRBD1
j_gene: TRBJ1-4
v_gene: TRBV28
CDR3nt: TGTGCCAGCAGTGTACTACAGGGGTTCGGTGAAAAACTGTTTTTT
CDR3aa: CASSVLQGFGEKLFF

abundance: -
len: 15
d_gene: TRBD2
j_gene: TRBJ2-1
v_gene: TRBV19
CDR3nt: TGTGCCAGTAAATCTAGCGGGAACTCCTACAATGAGCAGTTCTTC
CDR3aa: CASKSSGNSYNEQFF

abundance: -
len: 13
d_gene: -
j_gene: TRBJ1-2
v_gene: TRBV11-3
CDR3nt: TGTGCCAGCAGATGGGGGGGAGGCTATGGCTACACCTTC
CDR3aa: CASRWGGGYGYTF

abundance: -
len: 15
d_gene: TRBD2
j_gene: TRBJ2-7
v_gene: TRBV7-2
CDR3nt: TGTGCCAGCAGCCTCCCGGGACTAGGAGTCTACGAGCAGTACTTC
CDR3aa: CASSLPGLGVYEQYF

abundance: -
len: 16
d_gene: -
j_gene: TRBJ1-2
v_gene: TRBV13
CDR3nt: TGTGCCAGCAGCTTAGCGGGAGCGGGTACCAACTATGGCTACACCTTC
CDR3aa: CASSLAGAGTNYGYTF

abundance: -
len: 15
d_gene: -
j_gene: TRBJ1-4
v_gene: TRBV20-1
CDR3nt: TGCAGTGCTACTGATCGGCCAGGCAGAGAAGAAAAACTGTTTTTT
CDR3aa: CSATDRPGREEKLFF

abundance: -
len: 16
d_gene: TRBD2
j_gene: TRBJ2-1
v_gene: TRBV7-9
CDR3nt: TGTGCCAGCAGCCCACCTAGCGGGACGGGCTACAATGAGCAGTTCTTC
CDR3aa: CASSPPSGTGYNEQFF

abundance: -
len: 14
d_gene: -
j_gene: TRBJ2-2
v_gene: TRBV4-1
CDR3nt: TGCGCCAGCAGCCAGGGGGCTAGTGGCGGGGAGCTGTTTTTT
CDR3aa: CASSQGASGGELFF

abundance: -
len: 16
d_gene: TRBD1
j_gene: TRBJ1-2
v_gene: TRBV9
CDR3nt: TGTGCCAGCAGCCCGGGACAGGGTCCCTCTAACTATGGCTACACCTTC
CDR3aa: CASSPGQGPSNYGYTF

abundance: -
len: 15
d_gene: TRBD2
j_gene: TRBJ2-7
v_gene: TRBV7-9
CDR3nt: TGTGCCAGCAGCCGCGGGGGGACCAATTCATACGAGCAGTACTTC
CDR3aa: CASSRGGTNSYEQYF

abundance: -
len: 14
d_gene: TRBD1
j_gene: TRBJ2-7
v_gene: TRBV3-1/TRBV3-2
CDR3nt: TGTGCCAGCAGCCGGACAGGAGCTACCTACGAGCAGTACTTC
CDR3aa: CASSRTGATYEQYF

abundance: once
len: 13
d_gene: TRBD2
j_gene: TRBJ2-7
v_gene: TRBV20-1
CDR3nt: TGCAGTGCTAGTCAGCGGGGAAGGCGCGAGCAGTACTTC
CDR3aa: CSASQRGRREQYF

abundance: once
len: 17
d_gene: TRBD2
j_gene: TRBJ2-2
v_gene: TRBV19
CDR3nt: TGTGCCAGTAGTATCCGACTAGCGGGGGGGCCCGTCGGGGAGCTGTTTTTT
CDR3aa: CASSIRLAGGPVGELFF

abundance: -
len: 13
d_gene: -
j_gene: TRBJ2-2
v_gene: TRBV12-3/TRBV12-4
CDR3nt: TGTGCCAGCAGGGAAGACAGGTCCGGGGAGCTGTTTTTT
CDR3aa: CASREDRSGELFF

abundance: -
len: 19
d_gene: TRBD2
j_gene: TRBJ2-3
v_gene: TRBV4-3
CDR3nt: TGCGCCAGCAGCCAAGTCATCGGGCTACTAGCGGGGACCACAGATACGCAGTATTTT
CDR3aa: CASSQVIGLLAGTTDTQYF

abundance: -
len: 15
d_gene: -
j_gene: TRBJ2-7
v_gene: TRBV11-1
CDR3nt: TGTGCCAGCAGCCCGTGGGGGGGCCGCTCCTACGAGCAGTACTTC
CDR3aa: CASSPWGGRSYEQYF

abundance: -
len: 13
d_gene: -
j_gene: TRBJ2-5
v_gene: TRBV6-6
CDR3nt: TGTGCCAGCAGTGGCGGACAGTCGAAGACCCAGTACTTC
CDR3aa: CASSGGQSKTQYF

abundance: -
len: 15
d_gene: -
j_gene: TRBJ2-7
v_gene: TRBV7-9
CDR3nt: TGTGCCAGCAGCCCCCCCTGGGCCCCACCTCAAGAGCAGTACTTC
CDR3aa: CASSPPWAPPQEQYF

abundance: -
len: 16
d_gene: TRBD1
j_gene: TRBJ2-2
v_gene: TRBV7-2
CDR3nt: TGTGCCAGCAGCTCCTCCGGGACAGGGGGCCCCGGGGAGCTGTTTTTT
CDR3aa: CASSSSGTGGPGELFF

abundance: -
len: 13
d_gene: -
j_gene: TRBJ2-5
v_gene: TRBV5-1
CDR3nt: TGCGCCAGCGCCGGGGGGCGTCAAGAGACCCAGTACTTC
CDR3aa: CASAGGRQETQYF

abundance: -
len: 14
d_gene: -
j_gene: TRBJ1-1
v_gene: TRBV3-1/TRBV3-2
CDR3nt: TGTGCCAGCAGCCTCACGCGGGGGAACACTGAAGCTTTCTTT
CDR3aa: CASSLTRGNTEAFF

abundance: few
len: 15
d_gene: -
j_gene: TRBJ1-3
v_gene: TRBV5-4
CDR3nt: TGTGCCAGCAGCTTGGACAGACACTCTGGAAACACCATATATTTT
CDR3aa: CASSLDRHSGNTIYF

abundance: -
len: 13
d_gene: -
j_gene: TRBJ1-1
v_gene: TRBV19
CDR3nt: TGTGCCAGTAGTCCCAAGGCAGGGGCAGGAGCTTTCTTT
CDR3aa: CASSPKAGAGAFF

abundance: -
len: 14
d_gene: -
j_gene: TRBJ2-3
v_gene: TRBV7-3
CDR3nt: TGTGCCAGCAGCTTAACGTTCCTCCCAGATACGCAGTATTTT
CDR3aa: CASSLTFLPDTQYF

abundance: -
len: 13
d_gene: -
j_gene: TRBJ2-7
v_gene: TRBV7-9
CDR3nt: TGTGCCAGCAGCTCACCTATTTCCTACGAGCAGTACTTC
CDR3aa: CASSSPISYEQYF

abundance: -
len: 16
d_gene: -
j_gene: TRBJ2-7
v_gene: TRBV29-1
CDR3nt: TGCAGCGTTTTCCTCGGCCCACTACGGAGCTCCTACGAGCAGTACTTC
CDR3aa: CSVFLGPLRSSYEQYF